Reported below is one T cell receptor beta chain. Only in-frame clones appear in the TCRdb table, and some are missing; sequencing was by immunoSEQ multiplex PCR. The sample holds around 990,000 clones, roughly 77% seen once. The entry originates in a study of shared clonotypes between healthy human individuals. There are 17 residues in the CDR3. J gave up 2 bases and V 5 bases, and 8 bases lay outside the gene matches. The germline gives CDR1 LNHDA, CDR2 SQIVND (reference sequence). The chain joins TRBV19 to TRBJ2-4, with 11 bases that match TRBD2. The receptor was isolated from a young man in good health. Some clones in this sample may be carry-over from other donors' samples. Sequenced material: memory CD4+ T cells from PBMCs. The subset here: CD45RA-negative fraction. CDR3 sequence: CASSLLAGVKSKNIQYF. The CDR3 region has the DNA TGTGCCAGTAGTTTACTAGCGGGAGTGAAGTCCAAAAACATTCAGTACTTC. The full variable domain, its missing parts supplied by reference TRBV19 and TRBJ2-4, is DGGITQSPKYLFRKEGQNVTLSCEQNLNHDAMYWYRQDPGQGLRLIYYSQIVNDFQKGDIAEGYSVSREKKESFPLTVTSAQKNPTAFYLCASSLLAGVKSKNIQYFGAGTRLSVL.